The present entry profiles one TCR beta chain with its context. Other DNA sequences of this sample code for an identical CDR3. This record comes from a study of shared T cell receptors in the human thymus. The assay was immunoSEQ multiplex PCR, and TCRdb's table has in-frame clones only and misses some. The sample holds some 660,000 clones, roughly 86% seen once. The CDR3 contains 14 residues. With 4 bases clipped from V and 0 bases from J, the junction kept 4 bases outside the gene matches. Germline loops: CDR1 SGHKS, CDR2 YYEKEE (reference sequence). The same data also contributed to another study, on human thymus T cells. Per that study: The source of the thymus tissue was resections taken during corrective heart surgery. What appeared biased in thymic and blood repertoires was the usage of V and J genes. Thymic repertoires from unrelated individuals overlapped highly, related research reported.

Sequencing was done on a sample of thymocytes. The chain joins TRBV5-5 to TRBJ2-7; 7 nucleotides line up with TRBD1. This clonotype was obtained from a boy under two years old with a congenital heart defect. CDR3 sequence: CASSGRDSSYEQYF. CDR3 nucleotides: TGTGCCAGCAGCGGCCGGGACAGCTCCTACGAGCAGTACTTC.